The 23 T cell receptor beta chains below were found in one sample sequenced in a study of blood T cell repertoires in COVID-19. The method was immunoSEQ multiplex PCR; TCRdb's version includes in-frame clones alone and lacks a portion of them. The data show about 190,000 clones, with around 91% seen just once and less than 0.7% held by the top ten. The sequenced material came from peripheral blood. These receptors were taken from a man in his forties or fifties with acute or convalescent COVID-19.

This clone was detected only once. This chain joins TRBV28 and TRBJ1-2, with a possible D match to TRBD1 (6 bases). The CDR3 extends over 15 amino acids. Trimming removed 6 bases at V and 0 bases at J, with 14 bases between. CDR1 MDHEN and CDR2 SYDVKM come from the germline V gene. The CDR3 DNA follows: TGTGCCAGCAGGTTACCCGGGACATCTAACTATGGCTACACCTTC. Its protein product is CASRLPGTSNYGYTF.

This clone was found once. The CDR3 coding sequence is TGTGCCAGCAGAACAACAGGGATTGGCTACACCTTC. Protein sequence: CASRTTGIGYTF. V and J are TRBV28 and TRBJ1-2; TRBD1 might be the D (6 bases). In germline, CDR1 is MDHEN, CDR2 SYDVKM. CDR3 length: 12 amino acids. With 6 bases removed from V and 7 bases from J, the gap between germline ends came to 12 bases.

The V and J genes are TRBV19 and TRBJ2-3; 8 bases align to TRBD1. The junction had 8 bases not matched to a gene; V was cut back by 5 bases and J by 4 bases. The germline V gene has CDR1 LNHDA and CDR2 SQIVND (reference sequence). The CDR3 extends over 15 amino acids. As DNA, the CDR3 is TGTGCCAGTAGTCCCCGGGACAGGTGTGCAGATACGCAGTATTTT. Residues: CASSPRDRCADTQYF.

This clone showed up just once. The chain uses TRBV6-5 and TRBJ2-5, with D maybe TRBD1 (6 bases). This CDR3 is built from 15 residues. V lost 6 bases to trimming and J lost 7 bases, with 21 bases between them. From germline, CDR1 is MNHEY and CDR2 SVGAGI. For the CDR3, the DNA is TGTGCCAGCAGCCTATGGACAGTGGGGACCGGGACCCAGTACTTC. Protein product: CASSLWTVGTGTQYF.

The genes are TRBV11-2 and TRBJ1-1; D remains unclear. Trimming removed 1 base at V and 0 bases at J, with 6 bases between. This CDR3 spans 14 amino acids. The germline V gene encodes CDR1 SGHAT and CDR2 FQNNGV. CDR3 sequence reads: CASSLVQVNTEAFF. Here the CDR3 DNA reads TGTGCCAGCAGCTTAGTTCAGGTGAACACTGAAGCTTTCTTT.

This CDR3 reads CASSLAGGQGAYEQYF. CDR3 DNA sequence: TGTGCCAGCAGCTTGGCCGGGGGACAGGGGGCCTACGAGCAGTACTTC. The chain has TRBV5-4 and TRBJ2-7, with 11 positions matching TRBD1. The CDR3 runs 16 residues. Trimming at V came to 0 bases and at J to 2 bases, leaving 4 bases not matched to a gene. From germline, CDR1 is SGHNT and CDR2 YYREEE (reference sequence). Complete variable domain (other parts from reference TRBV5-4 and TRBJ2-7): ETGVTQSPTHLIKTRGQQVTLRCSSQSGHNTVSWYQQALGQGPQFIFQYYREEENGRGNFPPRFSGLQFPNYSSELNVNALELDDSALYLCASSLAGGQGAYEQYFGPGTRLTVT.

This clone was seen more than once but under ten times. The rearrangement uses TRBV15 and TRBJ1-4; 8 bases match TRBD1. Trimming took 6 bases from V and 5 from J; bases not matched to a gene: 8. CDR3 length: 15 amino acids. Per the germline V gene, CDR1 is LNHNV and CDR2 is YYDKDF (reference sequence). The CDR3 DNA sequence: TGTGCCACCAGTGCCAGGACAGGGCGGAATGAAAAACTGTTTTTT. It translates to CATSARTGRNEKLFF.

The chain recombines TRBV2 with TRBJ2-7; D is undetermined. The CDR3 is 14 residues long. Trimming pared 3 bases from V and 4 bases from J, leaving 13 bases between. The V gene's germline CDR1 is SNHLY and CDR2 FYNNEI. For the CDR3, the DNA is TGTGCCAGCAGTGATAGTGTTGGGCCTTACGAGCAGTACGTC. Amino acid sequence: CASSDSVGPYEQYV.

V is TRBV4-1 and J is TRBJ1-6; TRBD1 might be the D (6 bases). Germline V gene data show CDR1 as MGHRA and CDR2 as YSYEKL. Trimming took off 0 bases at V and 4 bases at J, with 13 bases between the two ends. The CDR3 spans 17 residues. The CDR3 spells CASSQDGGRVYNSPLHF. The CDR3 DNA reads TGCGCCAGCAGCCAAGACGGGGGGCGAGTTTATAATTCACCCCTCCACTTT.

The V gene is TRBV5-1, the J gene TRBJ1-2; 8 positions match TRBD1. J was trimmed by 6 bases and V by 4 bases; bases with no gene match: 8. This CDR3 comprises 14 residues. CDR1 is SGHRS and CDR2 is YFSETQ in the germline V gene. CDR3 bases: TGCGCCAGCAGCCCGGAGTCAGGGGGCAATGGCTACACCTTC. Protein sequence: CASSPESGGNGYTF.

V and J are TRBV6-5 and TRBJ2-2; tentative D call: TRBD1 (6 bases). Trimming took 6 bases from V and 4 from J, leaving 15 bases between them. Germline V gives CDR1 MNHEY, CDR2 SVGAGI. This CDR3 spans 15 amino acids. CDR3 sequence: CASSPMGQITGELFF. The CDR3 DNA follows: TGTGCCAGCAGCCCGATGGGACAAATCACCGGGGAGCTGTTTTTT.

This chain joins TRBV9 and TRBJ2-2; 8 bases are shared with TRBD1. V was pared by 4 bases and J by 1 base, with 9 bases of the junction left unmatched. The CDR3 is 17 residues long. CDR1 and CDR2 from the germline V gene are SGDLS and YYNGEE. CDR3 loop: CASSRDRGSVNTGELFF. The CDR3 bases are TGTGCCAGCAGCCGAGACAGGGGCTCTGTGAACACCGGGGAGCTGTTTTTT.

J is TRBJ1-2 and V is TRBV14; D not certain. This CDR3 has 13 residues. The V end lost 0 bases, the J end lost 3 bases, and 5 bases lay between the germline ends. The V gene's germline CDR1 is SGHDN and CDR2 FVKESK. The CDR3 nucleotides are TGTGCCAGCAGCCAAGAGGAGGACTATGGCTACACCTTC. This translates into CASSQEEDYGYTF.

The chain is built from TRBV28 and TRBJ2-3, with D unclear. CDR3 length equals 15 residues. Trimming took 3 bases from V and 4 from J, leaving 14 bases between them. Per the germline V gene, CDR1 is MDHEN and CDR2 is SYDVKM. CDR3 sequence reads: CASSFLGQKPDTQYF. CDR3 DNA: TGTGCCAGCAGTTTCCTGGGCCAAAAACCAGATACGCAGTATTTT.

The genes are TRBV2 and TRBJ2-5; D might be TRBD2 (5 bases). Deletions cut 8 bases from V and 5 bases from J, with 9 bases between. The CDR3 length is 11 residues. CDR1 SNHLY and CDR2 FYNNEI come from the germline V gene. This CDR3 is CASRRWETQYF. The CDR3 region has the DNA TGTGCCAGCCGGAGGTGGGAGACCCAGTACTTC. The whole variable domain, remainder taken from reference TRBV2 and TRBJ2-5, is EPEVTQTPSHQVTQMGQEVILRCVPISNHLYFYWYRQILGQKVEFLVSFYNNEISEKSEIFDDQFSVERPDGSNFTLKIRSTKLEDSAMYFCASRRWETQYFGPGTRLLVL.

CDR3 sequence (DNA): TGTGCCAGCAGTTTAACAGTGCACACTGAAGCTTTCTTT. It yields the protein CASSLTVHTEAFF. The rearrangement joins TRBV27 to TRBJ1-1; no clear D. CDR1 is MNHEY, CDR2 SMNVEV, per germline (reference sequence). The CDR3 is made up of 13 amino acids. V lost 2 bases to trimming and J lost 3 bases, with 7 bases between them.

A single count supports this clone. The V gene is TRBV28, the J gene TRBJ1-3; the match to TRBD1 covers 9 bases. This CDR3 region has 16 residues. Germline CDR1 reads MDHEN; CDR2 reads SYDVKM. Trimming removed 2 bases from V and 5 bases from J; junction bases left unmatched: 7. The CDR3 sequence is CASSLHPQGARNTIYF. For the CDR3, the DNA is TGTGCCAGCAGTTTACATCCACAGGGGGCTAGAAACACCATATATTTT.

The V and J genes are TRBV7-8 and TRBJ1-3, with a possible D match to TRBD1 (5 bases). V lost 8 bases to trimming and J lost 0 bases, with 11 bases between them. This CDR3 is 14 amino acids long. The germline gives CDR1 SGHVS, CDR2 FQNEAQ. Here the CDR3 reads CASAGLTSGNTIYF. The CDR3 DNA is TGTGCCAGCGCAGGGCTTACCTCTGGAAACACCATATATTTT.

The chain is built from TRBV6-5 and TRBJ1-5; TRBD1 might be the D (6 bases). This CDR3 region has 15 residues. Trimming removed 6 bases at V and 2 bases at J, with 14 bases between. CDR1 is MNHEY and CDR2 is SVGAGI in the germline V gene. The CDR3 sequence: CASRDTGSGNQPQHF. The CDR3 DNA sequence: TGTGCCAGCAGGGATACAGGGAGTGGCAATCAGCCCCAGCATTTT.

The DNA of the CDR3 is TGTGCCAGCAGCGACTCATTCTACTATGGCTACACCTTC. The encoded protein is CASSDSFYYGYTF. The V and J genes are TRBV9 and TRBJ1-2; D is undetermined. From germline, CDR1 is SGDLS and CDR2 YYNGEE. This CDR3 has 13 amino acids. The V and J ends lost 3 bases and 3 bases respectively, with 9 bases between them.

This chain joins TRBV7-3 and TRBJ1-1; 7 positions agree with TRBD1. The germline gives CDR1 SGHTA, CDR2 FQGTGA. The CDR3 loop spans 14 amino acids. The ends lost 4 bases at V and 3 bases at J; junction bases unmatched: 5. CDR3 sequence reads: CASSSQGGDTEAFF. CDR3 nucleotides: TGTGCCAGCAGCTCTCAGGGGGGAGACACTGAAGCTTTCTTT.

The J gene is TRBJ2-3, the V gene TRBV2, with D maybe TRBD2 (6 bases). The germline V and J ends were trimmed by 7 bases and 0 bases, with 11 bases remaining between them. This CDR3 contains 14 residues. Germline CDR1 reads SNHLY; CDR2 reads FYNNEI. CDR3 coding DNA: TGTGCCAGCACTGCGGGGATTAGCACAGATACGCAGTATTTT. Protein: CASTAGISTDTQYF.

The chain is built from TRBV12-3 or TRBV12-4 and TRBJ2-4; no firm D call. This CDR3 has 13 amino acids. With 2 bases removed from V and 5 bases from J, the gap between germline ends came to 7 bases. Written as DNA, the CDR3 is TGTGCCAGCAGTTTAACCGCGCAAAACATTCAGTACTTC. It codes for CASSLTAQNIQYF.